The clone carrying this T cell receptor beta chain was found many times. The data belong to a study of T cells in Graves' hyperthyroidism and ophthalmopathy. Researchers took RNA transcripts and amplified the TCR beta CDR3 regions from them. TCR CDR3 regions were first amplified by RT-PCR with HTBI primers. TCRdb re-called the multiplex PCR reads through MiXCR, storing one row per CDR3 protein. This table holds some 770,000 distinct CDR3 sequences, roughly 15% found once. CDR1 and CDR2 from the germline V gene are KGHDR and SFDVKD. The CDR3 has 15 residues. Trimming cost V 2 bases and J 3 bases, with 12 bases left between them.

The receptor was isolated from a man younger than 30 with Graves' hyperthyroidism. The sequenced sample was blood. This chain connects TRBV24-1 to TRBJ2-5; D possibly uses TRBD1 or TRBD2 (6 bases each). As DNA, the CDR3 is TGTGCCACCAGTGATTGGGGGGCCGGGAAAGAGACCCAGTACTTC. Protein: CATSDWGAGKETQYF.